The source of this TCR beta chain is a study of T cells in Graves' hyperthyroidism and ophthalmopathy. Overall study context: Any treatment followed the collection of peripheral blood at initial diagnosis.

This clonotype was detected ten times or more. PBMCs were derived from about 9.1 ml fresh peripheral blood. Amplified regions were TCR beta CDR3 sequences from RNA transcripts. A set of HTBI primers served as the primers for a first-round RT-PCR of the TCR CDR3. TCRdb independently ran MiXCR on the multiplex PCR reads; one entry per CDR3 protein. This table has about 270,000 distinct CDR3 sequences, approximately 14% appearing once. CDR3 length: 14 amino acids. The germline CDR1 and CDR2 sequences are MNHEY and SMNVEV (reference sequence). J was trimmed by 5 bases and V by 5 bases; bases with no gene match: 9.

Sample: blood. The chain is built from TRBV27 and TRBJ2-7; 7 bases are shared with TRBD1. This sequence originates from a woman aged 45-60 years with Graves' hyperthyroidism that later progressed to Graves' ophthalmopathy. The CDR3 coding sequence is TGTGCCAGCAGTGACCAGGGGGTCTGGGACGAGCAGTACTTC. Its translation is CASSDQGVWDEQYF.